This T cell receptor beta chain appears in the sequencing data of a study of T cell repertoires in cytomegalovirus infection. Details on this clonotype: The antigen is undetermined.

TCRdb independently ran MiXCR on the reads; one entry per CDR3 protein. Among approximately 770,000 distinct CDR3 sequences, about 27% were seen once, and the ten largest hold roughly 13%. V was clipped by 4 bases and J by 7 bases, with 14 bases between them. In germline, CDR1 is SGHAT, CDR2 FQNNGV. The CDR3 contains 13 residues. The receptor's source is a human donor in good health (CMV status not recorded). Some clones in this sample may be carry-over from other donors' samples. This specimen consisted of cultured CD8+ T cells from PBMCs, obtained from culture after CMV antigen stimulation. The rearrangement links TRBV11-2 to TRBJ2-7; tentative D call: TRBD1 (7 bases). CDR3 sequence reads: CASSSTGRGEQYV. The CDR3, as DNA: TGTGCCAGCAGCTCGACAGGGCGGGGAGAGCAGTACGTC.